This TCR beta chain was documented in a study of vaccination and CD4 T cells after COVID-19. The overall study: Subjects got two shots of BNT162b2 or mRNA-1273 vaccine. The authors exposed cells to overlapping spike peptides derived from SARS-CoV-2, HCoV-NL63, HCoV-OC43 and HCoV-229E.

By frequency in the sample, this clonotype is large. Its antigen is unknown. Cultured CD4+ T cell DNA underwent sequencing with the Oncomine TCR Beta short-read assay. TCRdb re-called the PCR reads through MiXCR, storing one row per CDR3 protein. The table records under 15,000 distinct CDR3 sequences, around 60% of them present only once. Germline CDR1 reads KGHDR; CDR2 reads SFDVKD. This CDR3 comprises 16 residues. With V trimmed by 6 bases and J by 4 bases, 10 bases remained unmatched. Treatment meaning: roughly 10-day PBMC culture with coronavirus spike peptide pools or control peptides (ViraFEST assay). Following culture for more than nine days, CD4+ T cells were isolated by negative selection.

This chain uses TRBV24-1 with TRBJ2-2, with 7 nucleotides matching TRBD1. The sample consisted of CD4+ T cells from blood, cultured in vitro. The receptor's source is a human donor who had recovered from COVID-19. CDR3 coding DNA: TGTGCCACCAGTCAGATTCAGGGGGTTGGCACCGGGGAGCTGTTTTTT. Its protein is CATSQIQGVGTGELFF.